This T cell receptor beta chain emerged from a study of spatial heterogeneity in lung cancer (dated by TCRdb to the late 2010s). Looking at the study overall: Donors were over 60 patients with early-stage, untreated non-small cell lung cancer from the lung TRACERx cohort. Follow-up PBMC samples were sequenced whenever available, and the median time to follow-up was two to three years after resection. Beta-chain transcripts were consistently detected in greater numbers than alpha-chain transcripts, which likely reflected higher beta-chain transcript abundance. In the raw uncorrected reads, each unique combination of TCR and UMI appeared more than ten times on average. In non-small cell lung cancer, the study quantitatively compared TCR alpha and beta repertoires across several tumor regions, matched nontumor lung, and blood. Nonsynonymous mutation counts, determined by whole-exome sequencing of tumor tissue, were related to TCR repertoire features. Both alpha and beta chains were TCR-sequenced in 200 or so tumor regions, about 69 matched nontumor lung samples and roughly 54 PBMC samples obtained at surgery.

The library was produced with 5' RACE. The sequencer was a NextSeq 500. In the TCR library protocol, a unique molecular identifier was attached to each TCR cDNA molecule so that PCR and sequencing errors could be corrected. In the authors' own workflow: TCR identification, UMI-based error correction and CDR3 extraction were all carried out with Decombinator tools. Expanded TCRs were defined as those above a frequency of 2 per 1,000, corresponding to the top 1% of the tumor frequency distribution. Renyi diversity was calculated using the R vegan package after each repertoire was subsampled 100 times to 5,000 TCRs. CDR3 similarity networks were built from amino acid triplet string-kernel similarity, with CDR3s being connected when pairwise similarity was above 0.82. The public reads were quality trimmed at Q25 with fastp and then assembled into clones with MiXCR by TCRdb, keeping productive beta chains. CDR3 protein duplicates are merged, each entry listing the most common genes and DNA. The V and J calls follow TCRdb's processing rather than the paper's. This sample is represented by roughly 120,000 distinct CDR3 sequences; more than 10% of them were singletons. The ten largest clones represent roughly 17% of the sample.

General conclusions and limits of the study: Confirming at a functional level the hypothesis that regional TCRs recognize regional mutations was considered to require additional single-cell paired TCR alpha and beta sequencing. Comparisons of baseline and follow-up blood repertoires included only about 15 patients. Ubiquitous expanded tumor TCRs were found in blood more often at tumor resection than at routine follow-up.

The time point label of this sample denotes: blood at routine non-recurrence follow-up after resection. TCR sequencing used whole RNA extracted from tumor and nontumor lung tissue, or from cryopreserved PBMC samples, without cell sorting. Only patients for whom sufficient RNA was available from at least two tumor regions were selected for TCR sequencing. Taken from the germline V gene (reference sequence), the CDR1 and CDR2 loops are LNHNV and YYDKDF. Taken from cysteine to phenylalanine, the CDR3 has 12 residues. Only the CDR3 portion is preserved as DNA: 36 bases, with reading frame beginning at the first base. Trimming takes 5 bases off V and 11 bases off J; junction bases not matched to a gene: 8. This clonotype has more than one count but fewer than ten. Its cognate antigen has yet to be identified. The record has no base qualities; no much larger clone is one base away.

The starting material was PBMCs, obtained at follow-up. The chain was built from TRBV15 and TRBJ1-1; 7 central bases correspond to TRBD1. This clonotype originated in a male donor with early-stage non-small cell lung cancer. The nucleotide sequence reads as follows: TGTGCCACCAGCGGAACGGACAGGAAGGCTTTCTTT. This gives the protein CATSGTDRKAFF.